This T cell receptor beta chain was sequenced during a study of T cells in narcolepsy (dated by TCRdb to the late 2010s). The study in broad terms: Patients with narcolepsy type 1 or type 2 (NT1, NT2) and healthy control donors were enrolled in the study. The study sought autoreactive T cells targeting hypocretin neuron self-antigens (hypocretin, TRIB2) in narcolepsy patients, using TCR Vbeta sequencing to track clonotypes in blood and CSF.

Study-wide findings and limitations: Autoreactive clonotypes were reported to be detected serially in the blood of the same patients and of different patients, but not in the blood of healthy controls. Certain blood memory CD4+ repertoires from patients and controls had no sequences that matched autoreactive T cell clones. Plots that compared CSF and blood CD4+ T cell clonotypes from the same patient highlighted HCRT-specific and TRIB2-specific autoreactive clonotypes. Numbers of sequenced blood memory CD4+ clonotypes were comparable, with averages of some 40,000 in patients and around 30,000 in controls.

This clone has just a few counts. No cognate antigen has been identified for it. It has no much larger one-base neighbor in the sample; base qualities were not kept. From the cysteine through the phenylalanine, the CDR3 covers 17 amino acids. Of the read, only the CDR3 DNA is kept; its 51 bases are in frame from base 1. Via the germline V gene, CDR1 is SGHTA and CDR2 FQGNSA. A distance of 19 bases separates the germline ends of V and J, which lose 5 bases and 2 bases respectively. For TCR Vbeta sequencing, memory CD4+ T cells were sorted ex vivo from the peripheral blood of both healthy controls and narcolepsy patients. The method behind the library was the immunoSEQ multiplex PCR assay. Here the immuneACCESS table is served through TCRdb, limited to in-frame sequences with V and J called. Missing clones are a known gap in these copies; in checked studies unresolved V genes cover under half, and the rest lacks a known reason. Present in this sample are tens of thousands of clones, around 86% of which were seen just once. Less than 1% of the sample is taken by the ten largest.

The sequenced material came from CD45RA- memory CD4+ T cells from PBMCs. The sample's cell subset or site label, decoded: memory T cells sorted ex vivo from peripheral blood. This TCR was recovered from a human donor with narcolepsy. The rearrangement joined TRBV7-2 to TRBJ2-4, with TRBD1 tentatively as D gene (6 bases match). Read as DNA, the sequence is TGTGCCAGCAGCCCATATCAGGGGATGGGGCCCAAAAACATTCAGTACTTC. Its protein product is CASSPYQGMGPKNIQYF.